This T cell receptor (beta chain) was recorded in a study of cytomegalovirus exposure and HLA in healthy donors. Broader study findings: An Asian-associated ancestry cluster reportedly showed fewer N-insertions than the approximately 700-donor mean in a later analysis. Rarity characterized most TCR sequences, yet some public TCRs appeared in many donors. Analyzed later, association rates of TCRs varied across HLA loci, with DRB1 most and HLA-C fewest.

Looked up from germline, CDR1 is MDHEN and CDR2 is SYDVKM. Trimming cost V 6 bases and J 7 bases; bases outside gene matches: 12. This CDR3 spans 14 amino acids. The PCR employed 60 Vbeta primers together with 13 Jbeta primers. In the authors' methods: A later analysis counted around 74 million unique TCR beta chains, around 10 million shared. The data were produced by immunoSEQ multiplex PCR, yet TCRdb's version contains in-frame clones alone and is incomplete. From that table come the V and J calls and clone size; the DNA was used to work out D and trimming. The sample holds fewer than 100,000 clones. Comment on this clone: Its antigen is not known.

The receptor's source is a woman aged 55-70 years in good health and CMV-seronegative. Sequencing was performed on PBMCs. The chain couples TRBV28 to TRBJ2-7; TRBD1 aligns across 7 bases. The CDR3 DNA follows: TGTGCCAGCAGGGACAGGCCCCAAGGGTCGGAGCAGTACTTC. Translation: CASRDRPQGSEQYF.